These T cell receptor beta chains were read from a single sample in a study of T cell responses to AZD1222 COVID-19 vaccine. The assay was immunoSEQ multiplex PCR, and TCRdb's table has in-frame clones only and misses some. The sample includes roughly 170,000 clones, about 90% seen only once; the top ten take roughly 0.49%. Material: peripheral blood, obtained on day 0 of AZD1222 vaccination. These receptors came from an adult in good health. Each CDR3 is given without its conserved first and last residue.

TRBJ1-4 | TRBV6-4 | AITRGWPTHRANEKLF
TRBJ1-1 | TRBV6-5 | ASTDEGVEAF
TRBJ1-2 | TRBV11-2 | ASGEIGTLYGYT
TRBJ2-3 | TRBV15 | ATSRELGLAGVTDTQY
TRBJ1-2 | TRBV25-1 | ASSESQGGGGYT
TRBJ2-5 | TRBV10-3 | AISRLAGGQETQY
TRBJ1-1 | TRBV6-1 | ASSERDRGQAF
TRBJ1-3 | TRBV19 | ASSTRDRGAGNTIY
TRBJ2-1 | TRBV3-1/TRBV3-2 | ASSQDPAGAYNEQF
TRBJ2-1 | TRBV7-8 | ASSLRTSSYNEQF
TRBJ1-2 | TRBV30 | AWRGSGNYGYT
TRBJ1-5 | TRBV6-5 | ASSYLAANQPQH
TRBJ2-7 | TRBV2 | ASRSGPPNVSYEQY
TRBJ2-7 | TRBV28 | ASSLGYEQY
TRBJ2-3 | TRBV2 | ASSVWTTSTDTQY
TRBJ2-1 | TRBV7-7 | ASSLGTGGPSEQF
TRBJ1-1 | TRBV10-3 | AISDSGGDTEAF
TRBJ1-1 | TRBV7-9 | ASSTRQGAFTEAF
TRBJ1-3 | TRBV5-8 | ASSLQVSGNTIY
TRBJ2-3 | TRBV7-6 | ASSLGGAGTDTQY
TRBJ1-1 | TRBV9 | ASSVAPGSNTEAF
TRBJ1-3 | TRBV6-5 | ASSFLRESSGNTIY
TRBJ2-1 | TRBV4-3 | ASSQGSVSGRDNEQF
TRBJ1-1 | TRBV4-1 | ASSPHPWNTEAF
TRBJ1-2 | TRBV5-1 | ASSLDPLGTGNDYGYT
TRBJ2-7 | TRBV6-5 | ASSLPRGPSYEQY
TRBJ2-5 | TRBV6-1 | ASSEALQGAEETQY
TRBJ2-2 | TRBV9 | ASSVVMAGPNTGELF
TRBJ1-2 | TRBV12-5 | ASGLFVPGTGNYGYT
TRBJ1-4 | TRBV5-1 | ASSLMSRANEKLF
TRBJ2-3 | TRBV5-1 | ASSLGQNTDTQY
TRBJ2-7 | TRBV27 | ASSSGLGLAYEQY
TRBJ1-2 | TRBV28 | ASRPRLKHGYT
TRBJ1-2 | TRBV11-2 | ASSLNNYGYT
TRBJ2-1 | TRBV27 | ASSLQASSYNEQF
TRBJ2-3 | TRBV18 | ASSPEKPSTDTQY
TRBJ1-1 | TRBV5-6 | ASSFGGAEAF
TRBJ1-1 | TRBV5-1 | ASSFLGTGYMNTEAF
TRBJ1-2 | TRBV11-2 | ASSLGQGNGYT
TRBJ1-2 | TRBV21-1 | ASSSSSAGGYT
TRBJ1-2 | TRBV27 | ASSLSWRDSYGYT
TRBJ2-7 | TRBV5-1 | ASSLEYEQY
TRBJ1-1 | TRBV5-1 | ASSLRNGPNTEAF
TRBJ1-1 | TRBV12-5 | ASALGGRWNTEAF
TRBJ1-1 | TRBV10-3 | AISDPPDRGVGTEAF
TRBJ2-5 | TRBV9 | ASSVAWTGSQETQY
TRBJ1-5 | TRBV7-9 | ASSSGPGQGAMSNQPQH
TRBJ2-5 | TRBV6-5 | ASSRGQHQETQY
TRBJ1-4 | TRBV5-1 | ASSLEWQGGNEKLF
TRBJ1-3 | TRBV27 | ASSPRTGGVEGNTIY
TRBJ1-5 | TRBV4-2 | ASSHGAARGGNQPQH
TRBJ1-1 | TRBV2 | ASAYRQEAF
TRBJ2-7 | TRBV5-1 | ASSGVRGPPFSEQY
TRBJ2-5 | TRBV20-1 | SASVWTEVTQY
TRBJ2-1 | TRBV28 | ASSPASGRISYNEQF
TRBJ2-7 | TRBV6-5 | ASTPGRSYEQY
TRBJ1-1 | TRBV6-5 | ASAQNTEAF